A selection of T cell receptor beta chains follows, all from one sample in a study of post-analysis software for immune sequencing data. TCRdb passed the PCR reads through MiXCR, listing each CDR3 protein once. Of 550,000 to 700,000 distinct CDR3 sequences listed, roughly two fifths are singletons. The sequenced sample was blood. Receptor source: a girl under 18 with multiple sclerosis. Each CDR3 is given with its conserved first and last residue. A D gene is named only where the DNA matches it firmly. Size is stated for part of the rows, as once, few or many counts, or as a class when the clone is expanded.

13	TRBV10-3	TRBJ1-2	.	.	TGTGCCATCAGCCACGAACAGGGAGAAGGCTACACCTTC	CAISHEQGEGYTF
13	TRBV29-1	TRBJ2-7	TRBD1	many	TGCAGCGTCTTGACAGGGGTGATGAACGAGCAGTACTTC	CSVLTGVMNEQYF
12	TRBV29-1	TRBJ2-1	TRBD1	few	TGCAGCGGCGGGACAGGGGGCGGTGAGCAGTTCTTC	CSGGTGGGEQFF
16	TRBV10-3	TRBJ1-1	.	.	TGTGCCATCAGTGGATCCGGGACGGCAATGAACACTGAAGCTTTCTTT	CAISGSGTAMNTEAFF
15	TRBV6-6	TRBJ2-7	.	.	TGTGCCAGCAGTTACGGGGGGGCGCGGACCTACGAGCAGTACTTC	CASSYGGARTYEQYF
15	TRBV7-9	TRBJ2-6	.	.	TGTGCCAGCAGCTCTAGGACGGCTGGGGCCAACGTCCTGACTTTC	CASSSRTAGANVLTF
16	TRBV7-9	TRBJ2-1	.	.	TGTGCCAGCAGCCCCCTGGATGGGAGCGCCTACAATGAGCAGTTCTTC	CASSPLDGSAYNEQFF
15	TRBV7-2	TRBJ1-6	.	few	TGTGCCAGCAGCTCGGGCACCCTTGGGAGTTCACCCCTCCACTTT	CASSSGTLGSSPLHF
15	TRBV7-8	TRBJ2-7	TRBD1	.	TGTGCCAGCAGCCCGTGGACAGGGGCGGGCTACGAGCAGTACTTC	CASSPWTGAGYEQYF
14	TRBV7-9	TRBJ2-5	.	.	TGTGCCAGCAGTGATGATGGGGGGAGCCAAGAGCAGTACTTC	CASSDDGGSQEQYF